The T cell receptor beta chain under discussion was sequenced for a study of OX40 agonist ivuxolimab in advanced cancers. About the study: Patients were dosed with the agonistic anti-OX40 (CD134) antibody ivuxolimab. Prior checkpoint blockade (anti-PD-1, anti-PD-L1 or anti-CTLA-4) was permitted; approximately 40% had it. One patient with hepatocellular carcinoma and two with cutaneous melanoma, three in all, had partial responses.

Regarding this clone: Its antigen is undetermined.

Sequencing was performed with immunoSEQ multiplex PCR; in TCRdb, only in-frame clones are kept and a portion is missing. Among about 68,000 clones, roughly 82% were seen once, and the ten largest hold under 2%. Germline V gene sequence: CDR1 LGHNA, CDR2 YSLEER. Between the trimmed V and J ends, which lost 1 base and 4 bases, there was a span of 8 bases. CDR3 size: 14 residues. Overall study results and limits: Nonresponders included some who also had low normalized T-cell clonal expansion.

The sequenced sample was CD4+ or CD8+ T cells sorted from blood, obtained in a trial of the OX40 agonist ivuxolimab. The receptor was isolated from an adult with an advanced solid tumor such as melanoma, head and neck, liver or kidney cancer. The chain is built from TRBV4-3 and TRBJ1-5; D not resolved. CDR3 protein: CASSQVFGNQPQHF. The CDR3 nucleotides are TGCGCCAGCAGCCAAGTTTTTGGAAATCAGCCCCAGCATTTT.